This T cell receptor beta chain was identified in a study of blood T cells in healthy people across ages. Looking at the study overall: Through template switching, about one barcoded beta molecule was captured per two T cells, as measured in model experiments.

The authors ran a second PCR of roughly 6 to 12 cycles using a sample-barcoded 5' primer and a J-beta primer mix. Template switching added a 12-random-nucleotide identifier to every cDNA molecule. Each sample yielded at least 2.5 million CDR3-containing paired-end reads. Each CDR3 protein is one row after TCRdb ran MiXCR on the 5' RACE reads. The sample yields some 1.4 million distinct CDR3 sequences, 42% seen once. Trimming removed 6 bases from V and 6 bases from J, with 20 bases in between. Germline CDR1 and CDR2: DFQATT and SNEGSKA (reference sequence). The CDR3 loop spans 14 amino acids. As regards this clonotype: What it binds is not known.

General study points: Naive CD4+ cells and diversity were both higher in long-lived donors than in aged donors.

The chain uses TRBV20-1 and TRBJ1-2; TRBD1 is a possible D gene (6 bases). Sequencing was performed on blood. The TCR originated in a young woman in good health. This CDR3 is CSATPGQIANGYTF. CDR3 DNA sequence: TGCAGTGCCACTCCTGGACAGATCGCTAATGGCTACACCTTC.